The 12 T cell receptor beta chains presented below share a single source sample, sequenced in a study of blood T cells in healthy people across ages. With a J-beta primer mix and a sample-barcoded 5' primer, a second PCR ran roughly 6 to 11 cycles. Via MiXCR, TCRdb re-called the 5' RACE reads, giving one row per CDR3 protein. The sample carries around 1,000,000 distinct CDR3 sequences, about 23% recorded once. Another study also made use of these data, one on T cells of mothers and their children.

Sequencing input: blood. The receptors derive from a girl between 2 and 10 years old in good health.

This clonotype appeared a few times. The rearrangement joins TRBV6-5 to TRBJ1-1; D unclear. Germline-derived CDR1 and CDR2 are MNHEY and SVGAGI. The V end was cut by 2 bases, the J end by 3 bases, with 7 bases between. This CDR3 is 13 amino acids long. CDR3 coding DNA: TGTGCCAGCAGTTACCAAAGGGACACTGAAGCTTTCTTT. Translated: CASSYQRDTEAFF.

This clonotype showed up just a few times. The chain carries TRBV12-3 or TRBV12-4 and TRBJ2-4; D possibly matches TRBD1 or TRBD2 (7 bases each). V lost 6 bases and J 6 bases, leaving 18 bases between the germline ends. The CDR3 has 15 amino acids. The CDR3 DNA sequence: TGTGCCAGCAGCCCAGGGGGGGGGAAGGGAAACATTCAGTACTTC. Protein product: CASSPGGGKGNIQYF.

This chain connects TRBV5-1 to TRBJ2-1; D might be TRBD1 or TRBD2, each matching 5 bases. The CDR3 is 15 amino acids. Trimming removed 0 bases at V and 7 bases at J, with 14 bases between. Per the germline V gene, CDR1 is SGHRS and CDR2 is YFSETQ. CDR3: CASSLVGGGGNEQFF. DNA for the CDR3: TGCGCCAGCAGCTTGGTAGGCGGTGGGGGAAATGAGCAGTTCTTC.

The rearrangement joins TRBV28 to TRBJ1-5; possibly TRBD1 for D (5 bases). Trimming removed 6 bases at V and 2 bases at J, with 14 bases between. This CDR3 region has 15 residues. Germline V lookup: CDR1 MDHEN, CDR2 SYDVKM. The CDR3: CASSPGIEGNQPQHF. CDR3 nucleotide sequence: TGTGCCAGCAGCCCAGGGATTGAAGGCAATCAGCCCCAGCATTTT. Full variable domain (rest looked up from reference TRBV28 and TRBJ1-5): DVKVTQSSRYLVKRTGEKVFLECVQDMDHENMFWYRQDPGLGLRLIYFSYDVKMKEKGDIPEGYSVSREKKERFSLILESASTNQTSMYLCASSPGIEGNQPQHFGDGTRLSIL.

The chain joins TRBV29-1 to TRBJ2-7; D possibly corresponds to TRBD2 (6 bases). This CDR3 is 13 amino acids long. Germline CDR1 reads SQVTM; CDR2 reads ANQGSEA. The V and J ends lost 3 bases and 2 bases respectively, with 11 bases between them. The CDR3 DNA follows: TGCAGCGTTGAGGCGGAGGGACCCTACGAGCAGTACTTC. Protein sequence: CSVEAEGPYEQYF.

Remarks on this clonotype: At one end the junction does not follow the germline gene, possibly because of a read error. The chain combines TRBV7-2 with TRBJ1-1, with D uncertain. CDR3 length equals 15 residues. Germline V gene lookup returns CDR1 SGHTA and CDR2 FQGNSA. The DNA of the CDR3 is TGTGCCAGCAGCTTAGAAGGGCCCAGAGGCACTGGAGCTTTCTTT. This translates into CASSLEGPRGTGAFF.

The genes are TRBV29-1 and TRBJ2-5; TRBD2 might be the D (5 bases). The V end lost 6 bases, the J end lost 2 bases, and 16 bases lay between the germline ends. There are 14 residues in the CDR3. Looked up from germline, CDR1 is SQVTM and CDR2 is ANQGSEA. This chain's CDR3 is CSVLVGRKQETQYF. The CDR3 nucleotides read TGCAGCGTCCTAGTGGGGAGAAAACAAGAGACCCAGTACTTC.

The rearrangement uses TRBV5-6 and TRBJ1-2; D gene unclear. CDR3 size: 14 residues. Germline V CDR1 and CDR2: SGHDT, YYEEEE. The V end lost 2 bases, the J end lost 4 bases, and 12 bases lay between the germline ends. The CDR3 protein is CASSFETAFYGYTF. In nucleotides, the CDR3 is TGTGCCAGCAGCTTTGAAACAGCATTCTATGGCTACACCTTC.

CDR3 in amino acids: CASSPPGHYGYTF. The CDR3 coding sequence is TGTGCCAGCAGCCCGCCTGGGCACTATGGCTACACCTTC. The chain combines TRBV7-9 with TRBJ1-2, with unresolved D. This CDR3 contains 13 residues. V gave up 5 bases and J gave up 3 bases, with 10 bases separating them. Germline values: CDR1 SEHNR, CDR2 FQNEAQ (reference sequence).

The gene calls are TRBV13 and TRBJ2-5, with D possibly being TRBD2 (6 bases). CDR1 is PRHDT and CDR2 is FYEKMQ in the germline V gene (reference sequence). The CDR3 has 15 residues. The ends were cut back, 6 bases at V and 5 bases at J, with 19 bases in the middle. CDR3 coding DNA: TGTGCCAGCAGTGGAGGCGGAGGGGTCCCGGAGACCCAGTACTTC. It translates to CASSGGGGVPETQYF.

The chain employs TRBV7-8 and TRBJ2-7; the D gene is possibly TRBD2 (6 bases). The CDR3 loop spans 15 amino acids. Looked up from germline, CDR1 is SGHVS and CDR2 is FQNEAQ. V was shortened by 5 bases and J by 2 bases, with 16 bases between the two germline ends. The CDR3: CASSPSGDLTYEQYF. CDR3 bases: TGTGCCAGCAGCCCCAGTGGGGACTTAACCTACGAGCAGTACTTC. The whole variable domain, filled in from reference TRBV7-8 and TRBJ2-7, reads GAGVSQSPRYKVAKRGQDVALRCDPISGHVSLFWYQQALGQGPEFLTYFQNEAQLDKSGLPSDRFFAERPEGSVSTLKIQRTQQEDSAVYLCASSPSGDLTYEQYFGPGTRLTVT.

The genes are TRBV7-2 and TRBJ1-2; D gene ambiguous. CDR3 length equals 15 residues. Germline CDR1 and CDR2: SGHTA and FQGNSA. V was shortened by 3 bases and J by 4 bases, with 15 bases between the two germline ends. CDR3 DNA sequence: TGTGCCAGCAGCTTGAGTGGAACAGCTACCTATGGCTACACCTTC. Translating gives CASSLSGTATYGYTF.